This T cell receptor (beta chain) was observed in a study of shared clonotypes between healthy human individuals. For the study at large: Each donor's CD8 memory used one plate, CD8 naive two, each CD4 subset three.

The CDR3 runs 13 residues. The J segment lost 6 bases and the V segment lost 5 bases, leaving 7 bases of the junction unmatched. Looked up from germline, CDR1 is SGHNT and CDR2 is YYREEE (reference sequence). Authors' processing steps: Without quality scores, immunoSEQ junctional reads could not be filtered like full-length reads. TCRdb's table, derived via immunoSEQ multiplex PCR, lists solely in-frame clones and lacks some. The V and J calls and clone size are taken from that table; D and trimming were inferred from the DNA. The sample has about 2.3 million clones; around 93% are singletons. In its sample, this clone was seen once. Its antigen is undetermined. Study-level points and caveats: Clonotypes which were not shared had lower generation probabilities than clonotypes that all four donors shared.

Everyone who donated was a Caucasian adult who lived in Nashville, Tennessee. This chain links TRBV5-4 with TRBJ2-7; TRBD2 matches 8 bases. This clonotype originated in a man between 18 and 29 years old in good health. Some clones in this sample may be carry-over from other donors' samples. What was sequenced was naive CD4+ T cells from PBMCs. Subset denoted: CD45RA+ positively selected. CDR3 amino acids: CASRSGLVAEQYF. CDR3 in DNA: TGTGCCAGCAGGTCGGGACTAGTAGCCGAGCAGTACTTC.